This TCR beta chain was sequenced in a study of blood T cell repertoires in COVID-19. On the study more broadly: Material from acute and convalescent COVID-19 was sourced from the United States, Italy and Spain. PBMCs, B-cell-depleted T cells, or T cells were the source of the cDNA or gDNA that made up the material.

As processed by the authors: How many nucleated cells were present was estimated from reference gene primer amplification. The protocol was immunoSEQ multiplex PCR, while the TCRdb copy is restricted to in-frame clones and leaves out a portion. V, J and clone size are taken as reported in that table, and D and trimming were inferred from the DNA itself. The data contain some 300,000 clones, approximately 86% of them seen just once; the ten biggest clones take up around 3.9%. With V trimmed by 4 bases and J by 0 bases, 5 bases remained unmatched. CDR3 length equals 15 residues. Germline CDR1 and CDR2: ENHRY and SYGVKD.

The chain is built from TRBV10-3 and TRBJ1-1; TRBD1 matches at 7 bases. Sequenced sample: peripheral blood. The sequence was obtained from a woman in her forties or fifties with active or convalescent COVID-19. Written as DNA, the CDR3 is TGTGCCATCAGTGGGGGGGACAGCATGAACACTGAAGCTTTCTTT. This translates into CAISGGDSMNTEAFF.